This T cell receptor beta chain was profiled in a study of T cell responses to AZD1222 COVID-19 vaccine. TCRdb keeps only in-frame clones here, not all; method: immunoSEQ multiplex PCR. The sample has some 96,000 clones, around nine tenths seen once. Per the germline V gene, CDR1 is LNHDA and CDR2 is SQIVND (reference sequence). CDR3 length: 13 residues. Trimming took 3 bases from V and 5 from J, leaving 10 bases between them. The sequence was obtained from an adult in good health. This sequence joins TRBV19 and TRBJ2-5, with unresolved D. This specimen consisted of peripheral blood, obtained on day 0 of AZD1222 vaccination. CDR3 sequence: CASSISSRETQYF. In DNA, the CDR3 is TGTGCCAGTAGTATCAGCAGTAGGGAGACCCAGTACTTC.